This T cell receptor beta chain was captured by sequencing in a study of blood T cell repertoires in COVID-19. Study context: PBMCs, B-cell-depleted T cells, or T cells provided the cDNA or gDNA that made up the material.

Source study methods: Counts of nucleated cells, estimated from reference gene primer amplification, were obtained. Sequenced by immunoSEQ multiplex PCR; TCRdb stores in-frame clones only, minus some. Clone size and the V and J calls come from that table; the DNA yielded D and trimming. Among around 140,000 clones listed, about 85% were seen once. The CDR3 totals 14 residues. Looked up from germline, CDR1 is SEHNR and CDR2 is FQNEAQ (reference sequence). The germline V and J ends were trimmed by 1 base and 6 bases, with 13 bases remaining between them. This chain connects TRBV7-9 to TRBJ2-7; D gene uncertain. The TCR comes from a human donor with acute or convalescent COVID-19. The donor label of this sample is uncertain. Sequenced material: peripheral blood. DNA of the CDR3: TGTGCCAGCAGCTTAGTTAGCAGACCAGTCGAGCAGTACTTC. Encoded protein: CASSLVSRPVEQYF.